The 19 T cell receptor beta chains reported below all come from one sample, sequenced in a study of tumor-infiltrating lymphocytes in primary liver carcinoma. It was unsorted whole blood that yielded blood RNA, and germline DNA was also extracted. Total RNA amounting to 500 ng was the source from which TCR beta cDNA was made with a constant-region primer. Investigators got TCR beta libraries out of three nested multiplex PCR rounds, done with slightly modified ARM-PCR. The first two PCR rounds used TRBV1-TRBV30 forward primers with a C-beta reverse primer, around 10 cycles each. TCRdb itself ran the multiplex PCR reads through MiXCR, one entry per CDR3 protein. The table lists 310,000 or so distinct CDR3 sequences, almost 60% of them singletons, with over 15% in the top ten. Sequenced sample: peripheral blood. Receptor source: a woman aged 25-40 years with primary liver carcinoma and hepatitis B virus infection.

Comments on this clonotype: An end of the junction does not agree with germline; a read error may underlie this. This chain connects TRBV11-3 to TRBJ2-2; D possibly matches TRBD1 or TRBD2 (5 bases each). Germline values: CDR1 SGHNT, CDR2 YENEEA. The CDR3 is 15 residues long. The CDR3: CSSSSGFLNTGELFF. CDR3 DNA sequence: TGTTCCAGCAGCTCAGGGTTCCTTAACACCGGGGAGCTGTTCTTT.

Comments on this clonotype: A much larger clone lies one base from this, so it may be a read error. The chain is built from TRBV6-5 and TRBJ2-7; D unclear. The CDR3 has 16 residues. The germline V gene encodes CDR1 MNHEY and CDR2 SVGAGI. V gave up 6 bases and J gave up 4 bases, with 22 bases separating them. The chain's CDR3 is CASSGSNRPSGYEQYF. The CDR3 bases are TGTGCCAGCAGCGGATCTAACAGACCCTCGGGTTACGAGCAGTACTTC.

In regard to this clonotype: One end of the junction varies from germline; a read error may be responsible. The chain links TRBV13 to TRBJ1-1, with D possibly TRBD1 on 5 matching bases. Germline CDR1 PRHDT, CDR2 FYEKMQ (reference sequence). The CDR3 totals 15 residues. The CDR3, as DNA: TGTGTCAGCAGCTCAAAGGGACCAGGAAAAACTGAAGCTTTCTTT. It encodes CVSSSKGPGKTEAFF. Supplemented by reference TRBV13 and TRBJ1-1, the full variable domain reads AAGVIQSPRHLIKEKRETATLKCYPIPRHDTVYWYQQGPGQDPQFLISFYEKMQSDKGSIPDRFSAQQFSDYHSELNMSSLELGDSALYFCVSSSKGPGKTEAFFGQGTRLTVV.

Comment on this clonotype: Being one base from a much bigger clone, this may be a read error. The V gene is TRBV6-5, the J gene TRBJ1-1; TRBD1 matches 7 bases. The CDR3 covers 13 residues. V shed 6 bases, J shed 8 bases, and the junction held 9 bases outside the gene matches. Per the germline V gene, CDR1 is MNHEY and CDR2 is SVGAGI. CDR3 residues: CASRRDSLIEAFF. The CDR3 coding sequence is TGTGCCAGCAGACGGGACAGCTTAATAGAAGCTTTCTTT.

V usage is TRBV20-1 and J usage is TRBJ2-4, with a possible D match to TRBD2 (5 bases). Trimming took 0 bases from V and 5 from J, leaving 17 bases between them. Germline CDR1 is DFQATT and CDR2 is SNEGSKA (reference sequence). The CDR3 is 16 amino acids. CDR3 region: CSARDQIPAGENIQYF. The CDR3 DNA follows: TGCAGTGCTAGAGATCAAATCCCAGCCGGGGAAAACATTCAGTACTTC.

On this clonotype itself: The junction departs from germline at one end; a sequencing error may be responsible. This chain connects TRBV11-1 to TRBJ1-2; D is unresolved. Germline values: CDR1 SGHAT, CDR2 FQDESV (reference sequence). The CDR3 consists of 14 residues. This CDR3 is CASSFLSGNYGYTF. The CDR3 nucleotides read TGTGCCAGTAGCTTTCTATCGGGGAACTATGGCTACACCTTC.

The V call is TRBV4-1, the J call TRBJ2-3, with 8 bases fitting TRBD2. With V trimmed by 4 bases and J by 6 bases, 24 bases remained unmatched. The CDR3 runs 20 residues. The V gene's germline CDR1 is MGHRA and CDR2 YSYEKL. The CDR3 DNA is TGCGCCAGCAGCCCTATCCTCGGGGGGTTCTTGGGACTAGGGTTTGATACGCAGTATTTT. It yields the protein CASSPILGGFLGLGFDTQYF.

This clonotype was counted many times. V gene TRBV12-3 or TRBV12-4 combines with J gene TRBJ1-5, with D perhaps matching TRBD1 (6 bases). This CDR3 is 14 amino acids long. Trimming took 6 bases from V and 3 from J, leaving 12 bases between them. The CDR3 reads CASSRTGLNQPQHF. The CDR3 coding sequence is TGTGCCAGCAGCCGAACAGGGCTCAATCAGCCCCAGCATTTT.

The V gene is TRBV30, the J gene TRBJ2-3, with 11 positions matching TRBD2. There are 14 residues in the CDR3. CDR1 GTSNPN and CDR2 SVGIG come from the germline V gene (reference sequence). Trimming at V came to 8 bases and at J to 6 bases, leaving 10 bases not matched to a gene. The DNA of the CDR3 is TGTGCCGGGACAGTAGCGGGAGGGCGCGATACGCAGTATTTT. Protein sequence: CAGTVAGGRDTQYF. Drawing the rest from reference TRBV30 and TRBJ2-3, the complete variable domain is SQTIHQWPATLVQPVGSPLSLECTVEGTSNPNLYWYRQAAGRGLQLLFYSVGIGQISSEVPQNLSASRPQDRQFILSSKKLLLSDSGFYLCAGTVAGGRDTQYFGPGTRLTVL.

With regard to this clonotype: The junction differs from germline at one of its ends, possibly a read error. The chain joins TRBV11-1 to TRBJ2-1; D remains ambiguous. This CDR3 is built from 12 residues. CDR1 is SGHAT and CDR2 is FQDESV in the germline V gene (reference sequence). The CDR3 coding sequence is TGTGCCAGCAGCTTAGGCCGAAATGAGCTGTTCTTC. It codes for CASSLGRNELFF.

For this clonotype: This may be a read error: a much more frequent sequence differs by one nucleotide. V is TRBV4-1 and J is TRBJ2-1; a weak D match, TRBD1 (5 bases). Germline V lookup: CDR1 MGHRA, CDR2 YSYEKL. This CDR3 is 15 amino acids long. CDR3 amino acids: CASSQEGYRYNELFF. The CDR3 region has the DNA TGCGCCAGCAGCCAAGAGGGGTACAGGTACAATGAGCTGTTCTTC.

This clonotype was observed a handful of times. An end of the junction does not agree with germline; a read error may underlie this. CDR3 region: CASSVTGVYNEQFF. The CDR3 nucleotides are TGTGCCAGCAGCGTGACAGGGGTTTACAACGAGCAGTTCTTC. The chain couples TRBV11-2 to TRBJ2-1; 8 nucleotides line up with TRBD1. CDR1 is SGHAT and CDR2 is FQNNGV in the germline V gene. The CDR3 spans 14 residues.

Only a few counts were recorded for this clonotype. The chain uses TRBV30 and TRBJ2-5; D unresolved. The CDR3 length is 11 residues. Germline-derived CDR1 and CDR2 are GTSNPN and SVGIG (reference sequence). The germline V and J ends were trimmed by 2 bases and 5 bases, with 6 bases remaining between them. The CDR3 protein is CAWSSFETQYF. For the CDR3, the DNA is TGTGCCTGGAGTAGCTTCGAGACCCAGTACTTC.

The CDR3 nucleotides are TGTGCCAGCTCCCGCGGGGGCATAAGCAGCAATCAGCCCCAGCATTTT. Its protein product is CASSRGGISSNQPQHF. The V gene is TRBV28, the J gene TRBJ1-5, with D possibly being TRBD1 (6 bases). This CDR3 is 16 amino acids long. Germline loops: CDR1 MDHEN, CDR2 SYDVKM. Trimming removed 8 bases from V and 1 base from J, with 18 bases in between.

This clonotype was seen a single time. Since no conserved phenylalanine or tryptophan closes the CDR3, a read error is the likely cause. V and J are TRBV28 and TRBJ2-7; D unresolved. This CDR3 comprises 11 residues. V lost 7 bases and J lost 4, with 8 bases in between. Germline lookup yields CDR1 MDHEN and CDR2 SYDVKM. The DNA for the CDR3 is TGTGCCAGCAATCTAGGTTACGAGCAGTACTTA. This gives the protein CASNLGYEQYL.

With regard to this clonotype: A read error may be the cause here, since a much bigger clone is one base away. The final CDR3 position lacks the conserved phenylalanine or tryptophan, pointing to a likely read error. This rearrangement joins TRBV14 to TRBJ2-1; no firm D call. This CDR3 comprises 17 residues. Germline V CDR1 and CDR2: SGHDN, FVKESK. V was clipped by 0 bases and J by 7 bases, with 19 bases between them. CDR3: CASSQEISPGEWNEQFL. In DNA, the CDR3 is TGTGCCAGCAGCCAAGAAATTTCGCCAGGAGAGTGGAATGAGCAGTTCTTA.

Concerning this clonotype: A read error may be the cause here, since a much bigger clone is one base away. The V call is TRBV29-1, the J call TRBJ2-7; D may be TRBD1 (8 bases). Looked up from germline, CDR1 is SQVTM and CDR2 is ANQGSEA. There are 12 residues in the CDR3. The CDR3 region is CSVEDRDYEQHF. The CDR3 region has the DNA TGCAGCGTTGAGGACAGGGACTACGAGCAGCACTTC.

For this clonotype: This may be a read error, as it is one base from a much larger clone. The rearrangement joins TRBV6-2 or TRBV6-3 to TRBJ2-2; possibly TRBD1 for D (5 bases). The CDR3 runs to 14 residues. Germline V gives CDR1 MNHEY, CDR2 SVGEGT. In DNA, the CDR3 is TGTGCCAGCAGTTACGGATGGGGCACCTGGGAGCTGTTTTTT. Translating it yields CASSYGWGTWELFF.

In regard to this clonotype: At one of its ends the junction is not consistent with the germline gene, which may arise from a read error. The V and J genes are TRBV7-8 and TRBJ2-5; the D is unclear. In germline, CDR1 is SGHVS, CDR2 FQNEAQ. The CDR3 has 14 residues. The CDR3 DNA reads TGTGTCAGCAGCATAGTTGGGGTTAAAGAGACCCAGTACTTC. It translates to CVSSIVGVKETQYF.